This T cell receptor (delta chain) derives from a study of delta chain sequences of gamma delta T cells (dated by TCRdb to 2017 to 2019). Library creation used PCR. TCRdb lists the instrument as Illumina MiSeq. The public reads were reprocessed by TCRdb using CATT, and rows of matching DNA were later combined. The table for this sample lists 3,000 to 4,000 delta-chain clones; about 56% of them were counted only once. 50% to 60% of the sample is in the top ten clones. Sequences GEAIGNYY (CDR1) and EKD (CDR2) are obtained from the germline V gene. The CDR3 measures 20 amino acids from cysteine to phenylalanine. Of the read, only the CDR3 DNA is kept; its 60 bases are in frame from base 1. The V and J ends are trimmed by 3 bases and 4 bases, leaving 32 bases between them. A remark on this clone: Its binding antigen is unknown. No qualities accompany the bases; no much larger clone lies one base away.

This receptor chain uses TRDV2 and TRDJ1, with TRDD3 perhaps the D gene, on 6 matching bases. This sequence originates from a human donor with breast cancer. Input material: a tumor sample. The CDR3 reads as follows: CACDSVTREGDSTYNDKLIF. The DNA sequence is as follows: TGTGCCTGTGACTCCGTGACAAGGGAGGGGGACAGTACTTACAACGATAAACTCATCTTT.